These 9 T cell receptor beta chains were sequenced from one sample in a study of T cells in severe cutaneous drug reactions. Carbamazepine had induced Stevens-Johnson syndrome or toxic epidermal necrolysis in the sequenced donors. TCR subtype-specific primers in iRepertoire multiplex PCR prepared libraries for bulk and single-cell sequencing. TCRdb reanalyzed the multiplex PCR reads and collapses them to one entry per CDR3 protein, without DNA. This table holds more than 20,000 distinct CDR3 sequences. Material: PBMCs. The receptors come from a human donor with toxic epidermal necrolysis, a severe cutaneous drug reaction.

The chain carries TRBV27 and TRBJ2-1. Germline loops: CDR1 MNHEY, CDR2 SMNVEV (reference sequence). This CDR3 region has 15 residues. CDR3 sequence reads: CASTLSHASANEQFF.

The CDR3 sequence is CASSLGRDYGYTF. The chain carries TRBV27 and TRBJ1-2. Per germline, CDR1 MNHEY and CDR2 SMNVEV (reference sequence). CDR3 length equals 13 residues.

The V gene is TRBV7-9, the J gene TRBJ2-3; TCRdb lists TRBD2, though no DNA is available to test this call. CDR1 and CDR2 (germline): SEHNR, FQNEAQ (reference sequence). This CDR3 contains 15 residues. Here the CDR3 reads CASSAPGGGTDTQYF.

The chain employs TRBV5-1 and TRBJ2-5; with no DNA, the TCRdb D assignment of TRBD1 cannot be verified. Germline CDR1 is SGHRS and CDR2 is YFSETQ. CDR3 length equals 14 residues. The CDR3: CASSPGQAQETQYF.

CDR3 protein: CASIPRAGREGPYNEQFF. V usage is TRBV6-2 or TRBV6-3 and J usage is TRBJ2-1; with no DNA, the TCRdb D assignment of TRBD1 cannot be verified. Germline lookup yields CDR1 MNHEY and CDR2 SVGEGT. This CDR3 region has 18 residues.

CDR3: CASRREGPYNEQFF. This chain joins TRBV19 and TRBJ2-1; TCRdb's D call, TRBD2, is unchecked because there is no DNA. Germline assignment: CDR1 LNHDA and CDR2 SQIVND (reference sequence). This CDR3 spans 14 amino acids.

This clonotype is identified as medium-sized from frequency. The genes are TRBV9 and TRBJ1-5; there is no DNA to check the TCRdb D call of TRBD1. This CDR3 is built from 15 residues. CDR1 is SGDLS, CDR2 YYNGEE, per germline. This CDR3 reads CASSARGGVGQPQHF.

The genes are TRBV20-1 and TRBJ2-5; TCRdb returns TRBD1, unconfirmable since there is no DNA. The CDR3 length is 12 residues. CDR1 DFQATT and CDR2 SNEGSKA come from the germline V gene (reference sequence). CDR3 in amino acids: CSGVGQKETQYF.

The chain joins TRBV3-1 to TRBJ2-2; TCRdb picks TRBD2, but there is no DNA to check that call. The germline V gene has CDR1 LGHDT and CDR2 YNNKEL (reference sequence). The CDR3 has 19 amino acids. The CDR3 sequence: CASSPLLLAGGMWTGELFF.